This is a list of T cell receptor beta chains from one sample in a study of CD8 T cells in ankylosing spondylitis. TCRdb re-analysed the 5' RACE reads in MiXCR, keeping a single row per CDR3 protein. Seen here are approximately 550,000 distinct CDR3 sequences, approximately 11% observed once, and the top ten hold over 6.5%. The specimen was blood, either unsorted or a sorted T cell fraction (not recorded which). Receptors were obtained from a male donor with ankylosing spondylitis. Both conserved end residues are part of each CDR3. D genes are given only for firm matches. Where a row states a size, it is once, few, many or the class of an expanded clone; other rows omit it.

V gene,clone size,D gene,J gene,CDR3 protein,CDR3 DNA
TRBV11-3,NA,NA,TRBJ2-1,CASSQKTHESEQFF,TGTGCCAGCAGCCAGAAAACACACGAAAGTGAGCAGTTCTTC
TRBV18,NA,TRBD1,TRBJ1-2,CASSTDRTTNYGYTF,TGTGCCAGCTCGACGGACAGGACCACTAACTATGGCTACACCTTC
TRBV12-3/TRBV12-4,many,TRBD2,TRBJ2-1,CASSPEGLAYNEQFF,TGTGCCAGCAGTCCAGAGGGACTAGCCTACAATGAGCAGTTCTTC
TRBV12-3/TRBV12-4,few,TRBD2,TRBJ2-1,CASNVAGAGYNEQFF,TGTGCCAGCAACGTAGCGGGAGCGGGGTACAATGAGCAGTTCTTC
TRBV5-1,few,NA,TRBJ2-1,CASSLAGAVSDEQFF,TGCGCCAGCAGCTTGGCCGGGGCTGTTTCGGATGAGCAGTTCTTC
TRBV24-1,few,NA,TRBJ2-5,CATGSTNTQYF,TGTGCCACCGGGTCAACGAACACCCAGTACTTC
TRBV6-2/TRBV6-3,NA,NA,TRBJ1-2,CASRAGTIYGYTF,TGTGCCAGCAGAGCCGGGACGATCTATGGCTACACCTTC
TRBV7-6,many,TRBD1,TRBJ2-1,CASSYYRGNEQFF,TGTGCCAGCAGCTACTACAGGGGCAATGAGCAGTTCTTC
TRBV12-3/TRBV12-4,many,NA,TRBJ2-1,CASRLDGTEQFF,TGTGCCAGCAGGCTCGACGGGACAGAGCAGTTCTTC
TRBV20-1,many,TRBD1,TRBJ1-1,CSAGRQGELAEAFF,TGCAGTGCTGGGAGACAGGGGGAGTTGGCTGAAGCTTTCTTT
TRBV12-3/TRBV12-4,NA,NA,TRBJ2-3,CASSFIPESDTQYF,TGTGCCAGCAGTTTTATACCGGAGTCAGATACGCAGTATTTT
TRBV24-1,NA,NA,TRBJ2-7,CATSALGRDEQYF,TGTGCCACCAGTGCCCTAGGCCGGGACGAGCAGTACTTC
TRBV20-1,NA,TRBD1,TRBJ1-3,CSVPDRVGNTIYF,TGCAGTGTTCCGGACAGGGTCGGAAACACCATATATTTT
TRBV12-3/TRBV12-4,many,NA,TRBJ2-5,CASSLGVVETQYF,TGTGCCAGCAGTTTGGGCGTAGTAGAGACCCAGTACTTC
TRBV20-1,many,NA,TRBJ2-5,CSARDQVYKETQYF,TGCAGTGCTAGAGATCAGGTTTACAAAGAGACCCAGTACTTC